The entry below gives a single T cell receptor beta chain sequence along with its context. Its specificity is unknown. The data belong to a study of T cell responses to AZD1222 COVID-19 vaccine. Trimming took 1 base from V and 1 from J, leaving 14 bases between them. The CDR3 length is 17 residues. CDR1 LNHDA and CDR2 SQIVND come from the germline V gene (reference sequence). The study's findings and limits: Among vaccine-associated CD4 TCRs, coverage spanned spike, with dominance at 160-218 and 743-854. Females outnumbered males among donors, who were mostly white British; clonal diversity was possibly underestimated. Recipients of AZD1222 seropositive at baseline numbered only 6 or 7. Of spike-specific TCRs, nearly half reportedly target regions left unmutated in variants.

Measured with immunoSEQ multiplex PCR; TCRdb has only the in-frame clones, and not every one. The table lists about 170,000 clones, roughly nine tenths of them singletons. Specimen: peripheral blood, collected on day 0 of AZD1222 vaccination. The sequence came from an adult in good health. The chain uses TRBV19 and TRBJ1-5, with no clear D. As DNA, the CDR3 is TGTGCCAGTAGTATAGGGGCGTGGGAGGACAGCAATCAGCCCCAGCATTTT. The encoded protein is CASSIGAWEDSNQPQHF.